This entry features one T cell receptor beta chain sequence. The target of this receptor is not known. No base-level quality is on record; no much larger clone is a single base apart. Collaborating institutions collected whole blood in K2EDTA tubes following their own protocols. For TCRbeta analysis, collaborators shipped samples as frozen whole blood, isolated PBMCs, or DNA extracted from either of those sample types. The data were obtained in a study of blood T cell repertoires in COVID-19 (dated by TCRdb to about 2020). Describing the broader study: Samples covering the acute and convalescent phases of COVID-19 were provided by collaborators in the United States, Italy and Spain. The repertoires were released in a freely available public database intended as a resource for research on the immune response to SARS-CoV-2. Where HLA class I and class II types were available, the types were taken from metadata supplied by the sample provider, not from assay-based typing. The dataset comprised deeply sampled blood TCRbeta repertoires from subjects exposed to, actively infected with, or recovered from COVID-19. The samples were drawn from two sources: the first 160 participants of the ongoing ImmuneRACE study, and 950 to 1,500 subjects contributed by 6 global collaborators. The prospective study material was composed of cDNA or gDNA derived from T cells, B-cell-depleted T cells, or PBMCs. A de-identified subject ID, COVID-19 status, age in years and sex were almost always included in the sample metadata. Broad study findings and their caveats: Clinical and demographic metadata were provided uncurated, with the amount varying by source and participant.

Based on the germline V gene (reference sequence), the CDR1 and CDR2 sequences are LGHDT and YNNKEL. The CDR3 has 14 amino acids, counting the end cysteine and phenylalanine. Only the CDR3 region is kept as DNA, spanning 42 bases read in frame from base 1. V loses 0 bases, J loses 7 bases, and the germline ends lie 9 bases apart. The immunoSEQ Assay, a bias-controlled multiplex PCR, was used to amplify TCRbeta CDR3 regions from genomic DNA. As for the original processing: Nucleated cell counts per sample were estimated from amplification of reference gene primers within the assay. To quantify the absolute abundance of each unique TCRbeta CDR3 rearrangement, sequence reads were collapsed and filtered. Productive Simpson clonality was computed per sample as the square root of Simpson's diversity index over productive rearrangements. TCRdb obtained this table from immuneACCESS and retained in-frame rearrangements with V and J assigned. These tables miss some clones; where compared with another copy, unresolved V genes account for less than half of the shortfall, and the remainder is unexplained. D and trimming were read from the DNA, whereas the V and J calls and clone size are those reported in that table. The sample includes 200,000 to 250,000 clones, with around four fifths observed a single time. The ten largest clonotypes hold less than 3.5% of the sample.

The TCR was taken from a man aged 50 to 59 with active or convalescent COVID-19. Sequencing was performed on peripheral blood. In this chain, TRBV3-1 (or the pseudogene TRBV3-2) is recombined with TRBJ2-2; the D segment could be TRBD2, given 5 matching bases. The encoded CDR3 is CASSQDAGGGELFF. The sequenced DNA is TGTGCCAGCAGCCAAGATGCGGGCGGCGGGGAGCTGTTTTTT.